The subject of this entry is one T cell receptor (beta chain). These data come from a study of early T cells in non-severe SARS-CoV-2 infection. The germline CDR1 and CDR2 sequences are SQVTM and ANQGSEA. The CDR3 contains 12 residues. Trimming removed 7 bases at V and 5 bases at J, with 13 bases between. TCRdb reprocessed the 5' RACE reads via MiXCR and lists one record per CDR3 protein. The data hold 50,000 to 80,000 distinct CDR3 sequences, with less than 5.5% observed a single time. The origin of this receptor is an adult who was a healthcare worker with PCR-confirmed SARS-CoV-2 infection or an uninfected control (not recorded which). Source material: whole blood. The gene calls are TRBV29-1 and TRBJ2-3; no reliable D call. The CDR3 nucleotides are TGCAGCGATAGGGTGGCCGAAGATACGCAGTATTTT. Translating gives CSDRVAEDTQYF.